The 27 T cell receptor beta chains below were found in one sample sequenced in a study of neoadjuvant anti-PD-1 for oral cavity cancer (dated by TCRdb to about 2021). The library relied on the immunoSEQ multiplex PCR assay. TCRdb stores this immuneACCESS table with in-frame sequences only. Part of the clones is absent; in the studies checked, under half of the shortfall reflects unresolved V genes, and no reason is known for the rest. Recorded for this sample are 15,000 or so clones; around two thirds of them occurred a single time. The ten top clones hold approximately 2.4% of the sample. What the time point label conveys for this sample: before neoadjuvant nivolumab. Specimen: PBMCs, collected before nivolumab (anti-PD-1) treatment. Receptors were obtained from a person between 40 and 85 years old with oral cavity squamous cell carcinoma.

There are a few counts of this clone. The chain combines TRBV10-2 with TRBJ1-5, with TRBD1 matching over 8 bases. CDR1 WSHSY and CDR2 SAAADI come from the germline V gene. The length of the CDR3 is 14 residues. V lost 9 bases to trimming and J lost 6 bases; unmatched junction nucleotides: 10. CDR3 loop: CASPRGPRVQPQHF. The DNA for the CDR3 is TGCGCCAGTCCCAGGGGGCCCCGGGTTCAGCCCCAGCATTTT.

The sample holds a few counts of this clone. The chain is built from TRBV7-6 and TRBJ1-2; TRBD1 matches at 7 bases. CDR3 length: 13 residues. The junction had 9 bases not matched to a gene; V was cut back by 6 bases and J by 8 bases. CDR1 is SGHVS, CDR2 FNYEAQ, per germline. The CDR3 sequence: CASSSDRVGGYTF. In DNA form, the CDR3 reads TGTGCCAGCAGTTCCGACAGGGTAGGCGGCTACACCTTC.

This clone was seen a few times. J is TRBJ2-1 and V is TRBV7-9; D may be TRBD1 or TRBD2 (5 bases each). This CDR3 has 14 residues. The V and J ends lost 3 bases and 1 base respectively, with 7 bases between them. Per germline, CDR1 SEHNR and CDR2 FQNEAQ (reference sequence). CDR3 in DNA: TGTGCCAGCAGCTTGGGGGTTTCCTACAATGAGCAGTTCTTC. The encoded protein is CASSLGVSYNEQFF.

The count of this clone is one. CDR3 bases: TGTGCCAGCAGGACGGATTTTCGGGAGCGAGAGACCCAGTACTTC. Amino acids: CASRTDFRERETQYF. The chain couples TRBV6-6 to TRBJ2-5, with D possibly being TRBD2 (6 bases). CDR3 length: 15 residues. CDR1 is MNHNY and CDR2 is SVGAGI in the germline V gene (reference sequence). V was pared by 6 bases and J by 4 bases, with 18 bases between.

The V and J genes are TRBV27 and TRBJ2-3, with a weak D call TRBD1 (6 bases). Looked up from germline, CDR1 is MNHEY and CDR2 is SMNVEV (reference sequence). V gave up 6 bases and J gave up 6 bases, with 22 bases separating them. The CDR3 runs to 16 residues. The CDR3 is CASSAAGTLLADTQYF. For the CDR3, the DNA is TGTGCCAGCAGCGCCGCCGGGACACTTCTCGCCGATACGCAGTATTTT.

The CDR3 region is CASSKIQGLYNEQFF. CDR3 sequence (DNA): TGTGCCAGCAGTAAGATACAGGGGCTCTACAATGAGCAGTTCTTC. The chain carries TRBV6-5 and TRBJ2-1, with 7 nucleotides matching TRBD1. Germline loops: CDR1 MNHEY, CDR2 SVGAGI. After removal of 5 bases from V and 3 bases from J, the junction contained 7 bases not matched to a gene. The CDR3 is 15 amino acids.

The table lists this clone with a few counts. The chain combines TRBV6-5 with TRBJ1-5, with D uncertain. The CDR3 length is 13 residues. V was trimmed by 6 bases and J by 2 bases, leaving 8 bases between them. Germline V CDR1 and CDR2: MNHEY, SVGAGI. Here the CDR3 DNA reads TGTGCCAGCAGACCCCTGGGCAATCAGCCCCAGCATTTT. Its protein is CASRPLGNQPQHF.

This clone was seen only a few times. The conserved phenylalanine or tryptophan is not found at the CDR3 terminus, so this likely reflects a read error. It is unclear where the CDR3 begins or ends on the DNA, so no DNA is shown, and the CDR3 is as TCRdb lists it. The chain combines TRBV5-1 with TRBJ1-3; TRBD1 is the table's D call and was not checked against the DNA. Per the germline V gene, CDR1 is SGHRS and CDR2 is YFSETQ. Inclusive of both ends, the CDR3 amounts to 11 amino acids. CDR3 residues: CASSLALRQPL.

The chain links TRBV28 to TRBJ2-7; D possibly corresponds to TRBD2 (7 bases). The germline V and J ends were trimmed by 6 bases and 4 bases, with 22 bases remaining between them. The germline V gene encodes CDR1 MDHEN and CDR2 SYDVKM. CDR3 size: 16 residues. The CDR3 DNA reads TGTGCCAGCAGCTCCTCCCGGGCGGGGGCCCCTTACGAGCAGTACTTC. Its protein is CASSSSRAGAPYEQYF.

The chain has TRBV7-3 and TRBJ2-2; 7 bases are shared with TRBD1. Losses at the gene ends were 4 bases for V and 4 bases for J; bases not matched to a gene: 0. The CDR3 has 13 amino acids. Germline V gene sequence: CDR1 SGHTA, CDR2 FQGTGA. This CDR3 is CASSSGGTGELFF. The DNA for the CDR3 is TGTGCCAGCAGCTCAGGGGGCACCGGGGAGCTGTTTTTT. The variable domain in full, with the rest retrieved from reference TRBV7-3 and TRBJ2-2, is GAGVSQTPSNKVTEKGKYVELRCDPISGHTALYWYRQSLGQGPEFLIYFQGTGAADDSGLPNDRFFAVRPEGSVSTLKIQRTERGDSAVYLCASSSGGTGELFFGEGSRLTVL.

This clone showed up just a few times. This sequence joins TRBV2 and TRBJ2-1; TRBD2 matches 8 bases. The CDR3 has 16 amino acids. The V gene end was trimmed by 4 bases and the J gene end by 3 bases; junction bases not matched to a gene: 8. Per the germline V gene, CDR1 is SNHLY and CDR2 is FYNNEI. The CDR3 region has the DNA TGTGCCAGCAGTGGTCTCCCTAGCGGGTTCTACAATGAGCAGTTCTTC. Protein sequence: CASSGLPSGFYNEQFF.

The chain couples TRBV10-3 to TRBJ2-2; weak D call: TRBD2 (6 bases). Germline V gives CDR1 ENHRY, CDR2 SYGVKD. V was trimmed by 11 bases and J by 4 bases, leaving 14 bases between them. The length of the CDR3 is 13 residues. This CDR3 reads CAAWGDSTGELFF. As DNA, the CDR3 is TGTGCCGCTTGGGGGGATAGCACCGGGGAGCTGTTTTTT.

This clone appeared a few times. The chain is built from TRBV7-9 and TRBJ2-1; TRBD2 matches 8 bases. CDR3 length equals 18 residues. Trimming cost V 5 bases and J 9 bases; bases outside gene matches: 21. Germline-derived CDR1 and CDR2 are SEHNR and FQNEAQ (reference sequence). The CDR3 spells CASSPHVVQGTLAVEQFF. As DNA, the CDR3 is TGTGCCAGCAGCCCCCATGTGGTACAGGGAACACTAGCGGTTGAGCAGTTCTTC.

V gene TRBV7-8 combines with J gene TRBJ2-5; perhaps D is TRBD1 or TRBD2 (6 bases each). The CDR3 covers 15 residues. Germline V gene data show CDR1 as SGHVS and CDR2 as FQNEAQ. V lost 4 bases, J lost 5 bases, and 17 bases lay in between. In DNA form, the CDR3 reads TGTGCCAGCAGCTCCGCTCGGGGGCTTAGGGAGACCCAGTACTTC. It codes for CASSSARGLRETQYF.

A word on this clone: A junction boundary mismatches the germline segment, possibly from a read error. This chain links TRBV5-5 with TRBJ2-7, with D maybe TRBD2 (5 bases). The germline gives CDR1 SGHKS, CDR2 YYEKEE (reference sequence). This CDR3 has 12 amino acids. The CDR3 here is CASSLERDEQYF. The CDR3 DNA follows: TGTGCTAGCAGCTTGGAGAGGGACGAGCAGTACTTC. The whole variable domain, filled in from reference TRBV5-5 and TRBJ2-7, reads DAGVTQSPTHLIKTRGQQVTLRCSPISGHKSVSWYQQVLGQGPQFIFQYYEKEERGRGNFPDRFSARQFPNYSSELNVNALLLGDSALYLCASSLERDEQYFGPGTRLTVT.

This chain connects TRBV5-1 to TRBJ1-3; D call uncertain. This CDR3 has 13 residues. V lost 0 bases to trimming and J lost 0 bases, with 1 base between them. Per germline, CDR1 SGHRS and CDR2 YFSETQ. This chain's CDR3 is CASSLGSGNTIYF. The CDR3 DNA is TGCGCCAGCAGCTTGGGCTCTGGAAACACCATATATTTT.

The genes are TRBV6-1 and TRBJ2-3; D might be TRBD1 (6 bases). Germline values: CDR1 MNHNS, CDR2 SASEGT. The CDR3 loop spans 16 amino acids. Trimming pared 2 bases from V and 2 bases from J, leaving 14 bases between. In DNA form, the CDR3 reads TGTGCCAGCAGTGAAAGAGTGGGACACCCCACAGATACGCAGTATTTT. This translates into CASSERVGHPTDTQYF.

This clone was detected once. CDR3 in amino acids: CSATFEGGHSNQPQHF. In DNA form, the CDR3 reads TGCAGCGCGACGTTTGAGGGGGGCCATAGCAATCAGCCCCAGCATTTT. J is TRBJ1-5 and V is TRBV29-1; tentative D call: TRBD1 (6 bases). V was pared by 7 bases and J by 0 bases, with 19 bases between. The germline V gene encodes CDR1 SQVTM and CDR2 ANQGSEA. The CDR3 covers 16 residues.

CDR3 loop: CAWEAGVSSYNEQFF. The CDR3, as DNA: TGTGCCTGGGAGGCTGGGGTCAGCTCCTACAATGAGCAGTTCTTC. The chain employs TRBV30 and TRBJ2-1, with D hard to call. V lost 5 bases and J 0 bases, leaving 14 bases between the germline ends. Germline CDR1 reads GTSNPN; CDR2 reads SVGIG (reference sequence). The length of the CDR3 is 15 residues.

This rearrangement joins TRBV5-1 to TRBJ2-1; D is possibly TRBD1 (6 bases). V was cut by 1 base and J by 0 bases, with 8 bases left in between. The CDR3 is 15 residues long. Germline V CDR1 and CDR2: SGHRS, YFSETQ. CDR3 sequence reads: CASSLLQGSYNEQFF. The CDR3 bases are TGCGCCAGCAGCTTGCTACAGGGCTCCTACAATGAGCAGTTCTTC.

The rearrangement uses TRBV7-9 and TRBJ1-2; maybe TRBD1 (6 bases). This CDR3 region has 14 residues. The germline V and J ends were trimmed by 5 bases and 3 bases, with 13 bases remaining between them. The germline V gene has CDR1 SEHNR and CDR2 FQNEAQ (reference sequence). This CDR3 reads CASSDGTSHYGYTF. DNA for the CDR3: TGTGCCAGCAGCGATGGGACAAGTCACTATGGCTACACCTTC.

The CDR3 DNA is TGTGCTAACCCGGGGGCAGGGATCGGAGAGACCCAGTACTTC. Its protein is CANPGAGIGETQYF. The chain has TRBV7-7 and TRBJ2-5, with D possibly called TRBD1 or TRBD2 (6 bases each). Germline CDR1 is SSHAT and CDR2 is FNYEAQ (reference sequence). The CDR3 length is 14 residues.

The chain carries TRBV18 and TRBJ2-7; D is possibly TRBD2 (5 bases). The CDR3 totals 13 residues. The germline gives CDR1 KGHSH, CDR2 LQKENI. Trimming took off 5 bases at V and 0 bases at J, with 8 bases between the two ends. The CDR3 protein is CASSIGSSYEQYF. The DNA of the CDR3 is TGTGCCAGCTCAATTGGGAGCTCCTACGAGCAGTACTTC.

V and J are TRBV6-4 and TRBJ2-1; TRBD1 is a possible D gene (5 bases). In germline, CDR1 is MRHNA, CDR2 SNTAGT. The CDR3 sequence is 14 residues long. The V and J ends lost 0 bases and 8 bases respectively, with 11 bases between them. CDR3 loop: CASSDSGWGDEQFF. The CDR3 bases are TGTGCCAGCAGTGACTCGGGGTGGGGCGATGAGCAGTTCTTC.

The gene calls are TRBV10-3 and TRBJ2-5, with 10 bases lining up with TRBD1. The CDR3 is 15 amino acids. Germline loops: CDR1 ENHRY, CDR2 SYGVKD. J gave up 5 bases and V 5 bases, and 8 bases lay outside the gene matches. The CDR3 is CAISSTDRGRETQYF. For the CDR3, the DNA is TGTGCCATCAGTTCGACCGACAGGGGGCGGGAGACCCAGTACTTC.

This rearrangement joins TRBV5-1 to TRBJ1-3; D remains unclear. Germline-derived CDR1 and CDR2 are SGHRS and YFSETQ. This CDR3 contains 15 residues. Trimming left V 3 bases short and J 0 bases short, with 10 bases between. The CDR3 is CASSWTSSSGNTIYF. CDR3 sequence (DNA): TGCGCCAGCAGCTGGACGTCAAGCTCTGGAAACACCATATATTTT. Full variable domain (outside the CDR3, taken from reference TRBV5-1 and TRBJ1-3): KAGVTQTPRYLIKTRGQQVTLSCSPISGHRSVSWYQQTPGQGLQFLFEYFSETQRNKGNFPGRFSGRQFSNSRSEMNVSTLELGDSALYLCASSWTSSSGNTIYFGEGSWLTVV.

The chain has TRBV29-1 and TRBJ1-1; D perhaps matches TRBD1 (6 bases). Germline CDR1 reads SQVTM; CDR2 reads ANQGSEA. Trimming stripped 3 bases from V and 4 bases from J, with 12 bases between. This CDR3 is 13 amino acids long. The CDR3 here is CSVEARGITEAFF. DNA for the CDR3: TGCAGCGTTGAGGCTAGGGGGATCACTGAAGCTTTCTTT.